This TCR beta chain is from a study of T-cell reconstitution after alpha-beta-depleted transplantation in children. Comments on this clonotype: What it binds is unknown.

Library preparation (for TCRbeta) was performed with unique molecular identifiers. TCRdb passed the PCR reads through MiXCR, listing each CDR3 protein once. The repertoire holds 670,000 or so distinct CDR3 sequences, roughly 13% seen once, with approximately 0.8% in the top ten. Germline lookup yields CDR1 MNHEY and CDR2 SMNVEV (reference sequence). The CDR3 contains 17 residues. V lost 4 bases and J lost 6; bases outside the gene matches: 12. Study results and limitations: T cells produced anew were the main source of T-cell counts and diversity one year after transplant. About two months after transplant, alpha-beta T cells reportedly came from several hundred expanded graft clones.

The chain has TRBV27 and TRBJ2-7, with 13 bases fitting TRBD2. Sequenced here: PBMCs, sampled before TCRalphabeta/CD19-depleted stem cell transplant. The receptor was derived from a girl aged 2-10 years with congenital amegakaryocytic thrombocytopenia, due to receive a stem cell transplant. The chain's CDR3 is CASSSTSGRAVALEQYF. CDR3 nucleotide sequence: TGTGCCAGCAGTTCTACTAGCGGGAGGGCCGTCGCCCTCGAGCAGTACTTC.